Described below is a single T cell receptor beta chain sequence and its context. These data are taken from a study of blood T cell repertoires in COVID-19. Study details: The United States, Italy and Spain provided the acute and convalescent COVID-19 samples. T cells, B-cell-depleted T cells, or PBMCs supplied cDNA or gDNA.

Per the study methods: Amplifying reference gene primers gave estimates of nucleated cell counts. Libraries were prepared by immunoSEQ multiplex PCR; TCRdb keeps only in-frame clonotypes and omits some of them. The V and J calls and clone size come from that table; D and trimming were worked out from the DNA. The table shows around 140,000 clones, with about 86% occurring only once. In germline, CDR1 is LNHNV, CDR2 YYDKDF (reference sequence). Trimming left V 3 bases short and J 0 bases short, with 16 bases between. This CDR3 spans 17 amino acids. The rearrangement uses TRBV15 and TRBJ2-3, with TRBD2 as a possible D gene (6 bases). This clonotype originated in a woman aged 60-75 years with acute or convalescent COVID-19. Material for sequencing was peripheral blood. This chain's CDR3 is CATSRVPGLQSTDTQYF. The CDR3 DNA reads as TGTGCCACCAGCAGGGTCCCGGGACTCCAGAGCACAGATACGCAGTATTTT.